One sample yielded the 6 T cell receptor beta chains listed below, sequenced in a study of CD8 T cells in ankylosing spondylitis (dated by TCRdb to 2016 to 2017). The protocol used for the library was 5' RACE. The reads were generated on an Illumina HiSeq 2500. Using fastp trimming at Q25 and MiXCR clonotype assembly, TCRdb reanalyzed the public sequencing data and kept in-frame beta chains. When rows share a CDR3 protein, they turn into one entry using the most common DNA and genes. Across this sample there are 300,000 to 350,000 distinct CDR3 sequences, with around a tenth seen only once. The ten largest clonotypes hold roughly 9.2% of the sample. Material: blood, either unsorted or a sorted T cell fraction (not recorded which). The receptors come from a female donor with ankylosing spondylitis or in good health (not recorded which).

The gene calls are TRBV4-2 and TRBJ2-7; D is perhaps TRBD2 (5 bases). V gave up 4 bases and J gave up 3 bases, with 13 bases separating them. Germline V gene data show CDR1 as LGHNA and CDR2 as YNFKEQ. The CDR3 length is 14 residues. The CDR3 is CASSPGLLFYEQYF. The CDR3 DNA sequence: TGTGCCAGCAGCCCAGGACTCCTTTTCTACGAGCAGTACTTC.

This clonotype was observed a few times. The chain carries TRBV5-6 and TRBJ2-7, with 9 bases aligning to TRBD2. The length of the CDR3 is 16 residues. Germline assignment: CDR1 SGHDT and CDR2 YYEEEE. V shed 1 base, J shed 4 bases, and the junction held 9 bases outside the gene matches. The CDR3 here is CASSLFGPSGIYEQYF. The CDR3 DNA reads as TGTGCCAGCAGCTTGTTTGGTCCTAGCGGGATATACGAGCAGTACTTC.

This clonotype was recorded at least ten times. CDR3 loop: CASTPSGGASGELFF. CDR3 sequence (DNA): TGTGCCAGCACCCCAAGCGGGGGGGCGTCCGGGGAGCTGTTTTTT. This rearrangement joins TRBV11-2 to TRBJ2-2, with TRBD2 identical over 10 bases. CDR3 length: 15 residues. V lost 7 bases and J lost 6; bases outside the gene matches: 8. Germline CDR1 SGHAT, CDR2 FQNNGV.

This clonotype occurred many times. The chain uses TRBV6-1 and TRBJ2-5; 8 nucleotides line up with TRBD1. The length of the CDR3 is 14 residues. Germline values: CDR1 MNHNS, CDR2 SASEGT. The V gene end was trimmed by 8 bases and the J gene end by 5 bases; junction bases not matched to a gene: 10. The CDR3, as DNA: TGTGCCAGCGGGTCCCAGGGGGCTTGGGAGACCCAGTACTTC. This translates into CASGSQGAWETQYF.

The chain has TRBV20-1 and TRBJ2-5, with 11 bases that match TRBD2. V gave up 5 bases and J gave up 2 bases; unmatched junction bases: 13. Germline values: CDR1 DFQATT, CDR2 SNEGSKA (reference sequence). This CDR3 spans 17 amino acids. For the CDR3, the DNA is TGCAGTGCTTTTCCTGGACTAGCGGGTAAAATTCAAGAGACCCAGTACTTC. It encodes CSAFPGLAGKIQETQYF.

This clonotype was counted only a few times. The rearrangement joins TRBV30 to TRBJ2-1, with D unclear. Germline V gene lookup returns CDR1 GTSNPN and CDR2 SVGIG (reference sequence). V lost 4 bases, J lost 5 bases, and 6 bases lay in between. CDR3 length: 11 residues. This CDR3 reads CAWTVNNEQFF. The CDR3, as DNA: TGTGCCTGGACAGTTAACAATGAGCAGTTCTTC.